Below, 9 T cell receptor beta chains from the same sample are listed, as sequenced in a study of T cells in localized non-small cell lung cancer. Data came from immunoSEQ multiplex PCR; TCRdb stores just in-frame clones and leaves some out. The data show 10,000 to 15,000 clones, around 84% seen once. The starting material was peripheral blood, obtained before any cancer treatment. Source of these receptors: a male donor at least 60 years old with stage I squamous cell lung carcinoma.

With regard to this clone: The junction does not match germline at one end; this may be a read error. J is TRBJ1-2 and V is TRBV4-1, with 9 bases identical to TRBD1. Germline-derived CDR1 and CDR2 are MGHRA and YSYEKL. This CDR3 is built from 15 residues. CDR3 DNA sequence: TGCGCCAGCAGCCAAGATTTGAGAAACAGGGGGCGGCTCCACTTC. Protein product: CASSQDLRNRGRLHF.

This chain links TRBV6-4 with TRBJ2-2; 7 nucleotides agree with TRBD1. The CDR3 contains 14 residues. Germline values: CDR1 MRHNA, CDR2 SNTAGT. Trimming took 6 bases from V and 5 from J; bases not matched to a gene: 6. For the CDR3, the DNA is TGTGCCAGCAGCGCACAGGGGACGACCGGGGAGCTGTTTTTT. Translation: CASSAQGTTGELFF.

V is TRBV27 and J is TRBJ1-4; perhaps TRBD1 as D (5 bases). V was shortened by 2 bases and J by 7 bases, with 8 bases between the two germline ends. The CDR3 has 13 amino acids. Germline V gene data show CDR1 as MNHEY and CDR2 as SMNVEV (reference sequence). The CDR3 here is CASSLMGGEKLFF. The CDR3 region has the DNA TGTGCCAGCAGTTTAATGGGGGGTGAAAAACTGTTTTTT.

The V and J genes are TRBV6-1 and TRBJ1-1; D remains ambiguous. This CDR3 has 11 residues. V was pared by 1 base and J by 5 bases, with 2 bases between. Germline lookup yields CDR1 MNHNS and CDR2 SASEGT. The CDR3 sequence: CASSEGTEAFF. DNA of the CDR3: TGTGCCAGCAGTGAAGGGACTGAAGCTTTCTTT.

The chain combines TRBV11-2 with TRBJ2-7; D gene uncertain. V shed 5 bases and J shed 0 bases, with 11 bases lying between them. Germline V gene data show CDR1 as SGHAT and CDR2 as FQNNGV. The CDR3 is 14 residues long. The CDR3 reads CASSRGDSSYEQYF. The CDR3 region has the DNA TGTGCCAGCAGCCGCGGAGATAGCTCCTACGAGCAGTACTTC.

A note on this clone: The limits of the CDR3 on the DNA are not certain, so only TCRdb's listed CDR3 is given. The V and J genes are TRBV5-1 and TRBJ1-1. The CDR3 totals 16 residues, both ends included. The germline V gene has CDR1 SGHRS and CDR2 YFSETQ. The CDR3 region is CASSTFRGRGDTEAFF.

The chain combines TRBV28 with TRBJ2-1; 7 nucleotides align to TRBD1. The J segment lost 6 bases and the V segment lost 5 bases, leaving 10 bases of the junction unmatched. The CDR3 totals 15 residues. Germline V CDR1 and CDR2: MDHEN, SYDVKM. CDR3 loop: CASSPRTGLGNEQFF. CDR3 DNA: TGTGCCAGCAGTCCAAGGACAGGTCTAGGCAATGAGCAGTTCTTC.

This clone was detected once. The chain couples TRBV28 to TRBJ2-6; D is unclear. Germline V gene lookup returns CDR1 MDHEN and CDR2 SYDVKM. The CDR3 extends over 15 amino acids. Trimming removed 2 bases at V and 0 bases at J, with 5 bases between. The CDR3 region is CASSLARSGANVLTF. CDR3 bases: TGTGCCAGCAGTTTAGCGCGCTCTGGGGCCAACGTCCTGACTTTC.

This sequence joins TRBV30 and TRBJ2-1; tentatively, D is TRBD2 (6 bases). The CDR3 consists of 11 residues. The ends were cut back, 8 bases at V and 6 bases at J, with 11 bases in the middle. Looked up from germline, CDR1 is GTSNPN and CDR2 is SVGIG (reference sequence). The CDR3 nucleotides are TGTGCCATGGAGGGCCGCAATGAGCAGTTCTTC. Its protein is CAMEGRNEQFF.